What follows describes a single T cell receptor (beta chain). Alongside blood RNA obtained from unsorted whole blood, germline DNA was also extracted. The data belong to a study of tumor-infiltrating lymphocytes in primary liver carcinoma. Across the whole study: The patients had histopathologically diagnosed primary liver carcinoma, and their disease was treated by surgical resection.

This CDR3 contains 14 residues. CDR1 and CDR2 (germline): SGHRS, YFSETQ. Synthesis of TCR beta cDNA was carried out from 450 to 650 ng total RNA with a constant-region primer. Each TCR beta library was derived from three nested multiplex PCR rounds that employed slightly modified ARM-PCR. Both of the initial two PCR rounds ran for nine to eleven cycles and employed TRBV1-TRBV30 forward primers alongside a C-beta reverse primer. TCRdb re-called the multiplex PCR reads through MiXCR, storing one row per CDR3 protein. This sample yields fewer than 350,000 distinct CDR3 sequences, of which less than 75% are seen a single time; roughly 6.5% belongs to the top ten.

Sequenced input: peripheral blood. The receptor comes from a man aged 35 to 55 with primary liver carcinoma and hepatitis B virus infection. V usage is TRBV5-1 and J usage is TRBJ1-5, with D possibly called TRBD1 or TRBD2 (5 bases each). The assigned J gene may be wrong: the sequence end matches TRBJ2-3 better. CDR3 sequence reads: CASSLDGGNQPQYF. The DNA for the CDR3 is TGCGCCAGCAGCTTGGATGGGGGTAATCAGCCCCAGTATTTT.